These 21 T cell receptor beta chains came from one sample sequenced in a study of cytomegalovirus exposure and HLA in healthy donors. It was with 60 Vbeta and 13 Jbeta primers that the PCR ran. This table comes from immunoSEQ multiplex PCR, and its TCRdb copy is limited to in-frame clones, with some not included. This table has nearly 110,000 clones, around 77% appearing once. Sequenced material: PBMCs. The origin of the receptors is a male donor in good health and CMV-seronegative.

The chain joins TRBV4-2 to TRBJ2-5; 11 nucleotides agree with TRBD2. Judging by the DNA end, TRBJ2-7 fits better; the J call may be wrong. The germline V gene has CDR1 LGHNA and CDR2 YNFKEQ. The CDR3 length is 16 residues. The CDR3 nucleotides are TGTGCCAGCAGCCCCACCCGGACTAGCGGGTTTTACGAGCAGTACTTC. Translation: CASSPTRTSGFYEQYF.

This chain connects TRBV27 to TRBJ2-3, with TRBD2 matching over 8 bases. CDR3 size: 16 residues. CDR1 is MNHEY and CDR2 is SMNVEV in the germline V gene (reference sequence). J was trimmed by 1 base and V by 6 bases; bases with no gene match: 9. The DNA of the CDR3 is TGTGCCAGCAGCAACCCGGGGGGGACGCGCACAGATACGCAGTATTTT. Its translation: CASSNPGGTRTDTQYF.

The chain has TRBV4-1 and TRBJ2-1, with 13 bases aligning to TRBD2. The CDR3 consists of 16 residues. V was pared by 1 base and J by 8 bases, with 5 bases of the junction left unmatched. Germline V lookup: CDR1 MGHRA, CDR2 YSYEKL. In DNA, the CDR3 is TGCGCCAGCAGCCAAGCAGCACTAGCGGGAGGGGATGAGCAGTTCTTC. Amino acids: CASSQAALAGGDEQFF.

The chain carries TRBV5-5 and TRBJ2-2, with D perhaps matching TRBD2 (5 bases). V lost 2 bases and J lost 6, with 5 bases in between. CDR1 SGHKS and CDR2 YYEKEE come from the germline V gene (reference sequence). The CDR3 consists of 12 residues. The CDR3, as DNA: TGTGCCAGCAGCTTACTAGCCGGGGAGCTGTTTTTT. Translating it yields CASSLLAGELFF. The full variable domain, in which reference TRBV5-5 and TRBJ2-2 provide the parts outside the CDR3, is DAGVTQSPTHLIKTRGQQVTLRCSPISGHKSVSWYQQVLGQGPQFIFQYYEKEERGRGNFPDRFSARQFPNYSSELNVNALLLGDSALYLCASSLLAGELFFGEGSRLTVL.

The gene calls are TRBV14 and TRBJ2-3, with 7 positions matching TRBD2. V lost 4 bases and J lost 4; bases outside the gene matches: 8. The CDR3 length is 15 residues. Germline assignment: CDR1 SGHDN and CDR2 FVKESK. The CDR3 sequence is CASSRTTSIPDTQYF. CDR3 DNA sequence: TGTGCCAGCAGCCGCACGACTAGCATCCCAGATACGCAGTATTTT.

The chain carries TRBV6-1 and TRBJ2-7; 11 bases are a match to TRBD2. J lost 3 bases, V lost 7 bases, and 2 bases had no gene match. Germline CDR1 and CDR2: MNHNS and SASEGT. The CDR3 has 13 residues. This chain's CDR3 is CASKGTSGYEQYF. CDR3 DNA: TGTGCCAGCAAAGGGACTAGCGGCTACGAGCAGTACTTC.

The V gene is TRBV5-1, the J gene TRBJ1-2; the match to TRBD1 covers 9 bases. CDR1 is SGHRS, CDR2 YFSETQ, per germline. The CDR3 sequence is 15 residues long. The V and J ends lost 0 bases and 2 bases, in that order; junction bases with no gene match: 2. CDR3 sequence: CASSLDGQGNYGYTF. The CDR3 DNA follows: TGCGCCAGCAGCTTGGACGGACAGGGGAACTATGGCTACACCTTC.

The J gene is TRBJ1-1, the V gene TRBV27, with no clear D. The germline gives CDR1 MNHEY, CDR2 SMNVEV (reference sequence). The CDR3 is made up of 12 amino acids. V lost 6 bases and J lost 3, with 8 bases in between. CDR3 coding DNA: TGTGCCAGCAGCCCTGTCTACACTGAAGCTTTCTTT. Encoded protein: CASSPVYTEAFF.

This clone was counted between two and nine times. This chain connects TRBV7-9 to TRBJ2-1; TRBD2 agrees at 13 bases. CDR3 length equals 16 residues. Trimming cost V 5 bases and J 7 bases; bases outside gene matches: 8. Germline CDR1 reads SEHNR; CDR2 reads FQNEAQ (reference sequence). CDR3 nucleotides: TGTGCCAGCAGCGTCTTGCCGGGACTAGCGGGGAATGAGCAGTTCTTC. Translating it yields CASSVLPGLAGNEQFF.

J is TRBJ1-3 and V is TRBV6-5; 9 nucleotides align to TRBD1. The CDR3 has 16 amino acids. Trimming took 4 bases from V and 2 from J; bases not matched to a gene: 6. CDR1 is MNHEY and CDR2 is SVGAGI in the germline V gene. The CDR3 DNA sequence: TGTGCCAGCAGTTTTTACAGGGGGCAGGCTGGAAACACCATATATTTT. Translation: CASSFYRGQAGNTIYF.

The chain carries TRBV6-5 and TRBJ2-3; TRBD2 matches at 7 bases. Germline assignment: CDR1 MNHEY and CDR2 SVGAGI. The CDR3 covers 14 residues. V was clipped by 6 bases and J by 2 bases; unmatched bases: 5. CDR3 region: CASRRGTSTDTQYF. CDR3 nucleotide sequence: TGTGCCAGCAGGCGGGGGACCTCCACAGATACGCAGTATTTT.

The rearrangement joins TRBV30 to TRBJ1-1; tentative D call: TRBD1 (6 bases). Germline CDR1 and CDR2: GTSNPN and SVGIG (reference sequence). V was trimmed by 3 bases and J by 4 bases, leaving 9 bases between them. The CDR3 extends over 12 amino acids. CDR3 sequence (DNA): TGTGCCTGGAGGCCCAGGGGCACTGAAGCTTTCTTT. Residues: CAWRPRGTEAFF.

The chain joins TRBV9 to TRBJ2-5; D may be TRBD2 (6 bases). Trimming removed 3 bases from V and 2 bases from J, with 14 bases in between. The CDR3 runs 15 residues. Germline V gives CDR1 SGDLS, CDR2 YYNGEE. The CDR3 loop reads CASSADPGLQETQYF. The CDR3 DNA reads as TGTGCCAGCAGCGCCGACCCGGGACTTCAAGAGACCCAGTACTTC.

This clone was seen more than once but under ten times. The chain combines TRBV2 with TRBJ2-7, with TRBD1 matching 8 bases. The CDR3 runs to 12 residues. The germline V gene encodes CDR1 SNHLY and CDR2 FYNNEI. Germline trimming cut 6 bases from V and 4 bases from J; bases unmatched to any gene: 2. In DNA form, the CDR3 reads TGTGCCAGCAGGGGGACAGGTTACGAGCAGTACTTC. This codes for CASRGTGYEQYF.

The rearrangement links TRBV7-2 to TRBJ1-3; D ambiguous. Germline loops: CDR1 SGHTA, CDR2 FQGNSA. The length of the CDR3 is 14 residues. V was shortened by 4 bases and J by 0 bases, with 7 bases between the two germline ends. The CDR3: CASSSSTSGNTIYF. CDR3 DNA: TGTGCCAGCAGCTCCAGTACCTCTGGAAACACCATATATTTT.

This clone appeared a single time. The chain joins TRBV29-1 to TRBJ2-7; a weak D match, TRBD2 (6 bases). Trimming took 1 base from V and 3 from J, leaving 13 bases between them. The CDR3 spans 14 residues. Germline V gene sequence: CDR1 SQVTM, CDR2 ANQGSEA. CDR3 bases: TGCAGCGTTGAAGGGGGGGACGTCCTCTACGAGCAGTACTTC. Its protein product is CSVEGGDVLYEQYF.

This clone appeared once. The V call is TRBV4-1, the J call TRBJ2-7; weak D call: TRBD1 (6 bases). Per germline, CDR1 MGHRA and CDR2 YSYEKL. The CDR3 runs to 14 residues. Deletions cut 3 bases from V and 3 bases from J, with 12 bases between. The CDR3 here is CASSHPGQDYEQYF. CDR3 nucleotide sequence: TGCGCCAGCAGCCACCCGGGACAAGACTACGAGCAGTACTTC.

This clone has more than one count but fewer than ten. The chain couples TRBV7-2 to TRBJ2-6; 9 bases match TRBD1. After removal of 4 bases from V and 0 bases from J, the junction contained 1 base not matched to a gene. This CDR3 contains 16 residues. Germline CDR1 SGHTA, CDR2 FQGNSA. The CDR3 sequence: CASSWDRASGANVLTF. DNA of the CDR3: TGTGCCAGCAGCTGGGACAGGGCCTCTGGGGCCAACGTCCTGACTTTC.

About this clone: Compared with germline, one end of the junction differs, possibly owing to a read error. Other DNA sequences in this specimen translate into the identical CDR3. The V call is TRBV6-6, the J call TRBJ2-1; TRBD2 agrees at 10 bases. The CDR3 is 15 residues long. From germline, CDR1 is MNHNY and CDR2 SVGAGI (reference sequence). As DNA, the CDR3 is TGTGCCAGCAGTTACGGGCTAGCGGGAGTGTATGAGCAATTCTTC. It specifies CASSYGLAGVYEQFF.

The genes are TRBV11-1 and TRBJ1-2; 10 bases align to TRBD1. V shed 2 bases and J 7 bases; nucleotides not matched to a gene: 7. Germline loops: CDR1 SGHAT, CDR2 FQDESV (reference sequence). The CDR3 sequence is 15 residues long. CDR3 amino acids: CASSLLDRGLSGYTF. The CDR3 DNA follows: TGTGCCAGCAGCTTACTCGACAGGGGGCTGAGTGGCTACACCTTC.

This rearrangement joins TRBV18 to TRBJ1-3, with D tentatively TRBD1 (5 bases). This CDR3 comprises 15 residues. The V gene's germline CDR1 is KGHSH and CDR2 LQKENI. With 8 bases removed from V and 2 bases from J, the gap between germline ends came to 16 bases. As DNA, the CDR3 is TGTGCCAGCAAATCGTCAGGGTCCCCTGGAAACACCATATATTTT. This sequence encodes CASKSSGSPGNTIYF.